The sample holds a few counts of the clone carrying this T cell receptor beta chain. Its target is not known. V was shortened by 5 bases and J by 8 bases, with 21 bases between the two germline ends. From germline, CDR1 is GTSNPN and CDR2 SVGIG (reference sequence). The CDR3 runs 14 residues. This sample was taken from a study of CD8+ T cells in alopecia areata. Study context: Twice a day, 5 to 10 mg of oral tofacitinib was administered to treated patients. Study-level points and caveats: Between patients, shared TCR sequences were less clear than in mice. This was possibly due in part to HLA diversity in the patient population. Higher clonality was seen in lesional scalp than in normal scalp, especially in alopecia totalis/universalis.

Specified treatment: oral pan-JAK inhibitor, 5-10 mg twice daily. RNA extraction and reverse transcription yielded cDNA as sequencing template. Assay: immunoSEQ multiplex PCR; the TCRdb copy retains only in-frame clones and omits some. The table shows about 210,000 clones, with under 70% occurring only once. The chain joins TRBV30 to TRBJ1-2; maybe TRBD1 (6 bases). This TCR derives from a human donor with alopecia areata. The sample consisted of CD4+ T cells sorted from blood, taken at approximately week 42, from a patient treated with tofacitinib. The CDR3 here is CAWSVGRGSSGYTF. The CDR3 DNA follows: TGTGCCTGGTCAGTGGGCAGGGGTTCTAGCGGCTACACCTTC.